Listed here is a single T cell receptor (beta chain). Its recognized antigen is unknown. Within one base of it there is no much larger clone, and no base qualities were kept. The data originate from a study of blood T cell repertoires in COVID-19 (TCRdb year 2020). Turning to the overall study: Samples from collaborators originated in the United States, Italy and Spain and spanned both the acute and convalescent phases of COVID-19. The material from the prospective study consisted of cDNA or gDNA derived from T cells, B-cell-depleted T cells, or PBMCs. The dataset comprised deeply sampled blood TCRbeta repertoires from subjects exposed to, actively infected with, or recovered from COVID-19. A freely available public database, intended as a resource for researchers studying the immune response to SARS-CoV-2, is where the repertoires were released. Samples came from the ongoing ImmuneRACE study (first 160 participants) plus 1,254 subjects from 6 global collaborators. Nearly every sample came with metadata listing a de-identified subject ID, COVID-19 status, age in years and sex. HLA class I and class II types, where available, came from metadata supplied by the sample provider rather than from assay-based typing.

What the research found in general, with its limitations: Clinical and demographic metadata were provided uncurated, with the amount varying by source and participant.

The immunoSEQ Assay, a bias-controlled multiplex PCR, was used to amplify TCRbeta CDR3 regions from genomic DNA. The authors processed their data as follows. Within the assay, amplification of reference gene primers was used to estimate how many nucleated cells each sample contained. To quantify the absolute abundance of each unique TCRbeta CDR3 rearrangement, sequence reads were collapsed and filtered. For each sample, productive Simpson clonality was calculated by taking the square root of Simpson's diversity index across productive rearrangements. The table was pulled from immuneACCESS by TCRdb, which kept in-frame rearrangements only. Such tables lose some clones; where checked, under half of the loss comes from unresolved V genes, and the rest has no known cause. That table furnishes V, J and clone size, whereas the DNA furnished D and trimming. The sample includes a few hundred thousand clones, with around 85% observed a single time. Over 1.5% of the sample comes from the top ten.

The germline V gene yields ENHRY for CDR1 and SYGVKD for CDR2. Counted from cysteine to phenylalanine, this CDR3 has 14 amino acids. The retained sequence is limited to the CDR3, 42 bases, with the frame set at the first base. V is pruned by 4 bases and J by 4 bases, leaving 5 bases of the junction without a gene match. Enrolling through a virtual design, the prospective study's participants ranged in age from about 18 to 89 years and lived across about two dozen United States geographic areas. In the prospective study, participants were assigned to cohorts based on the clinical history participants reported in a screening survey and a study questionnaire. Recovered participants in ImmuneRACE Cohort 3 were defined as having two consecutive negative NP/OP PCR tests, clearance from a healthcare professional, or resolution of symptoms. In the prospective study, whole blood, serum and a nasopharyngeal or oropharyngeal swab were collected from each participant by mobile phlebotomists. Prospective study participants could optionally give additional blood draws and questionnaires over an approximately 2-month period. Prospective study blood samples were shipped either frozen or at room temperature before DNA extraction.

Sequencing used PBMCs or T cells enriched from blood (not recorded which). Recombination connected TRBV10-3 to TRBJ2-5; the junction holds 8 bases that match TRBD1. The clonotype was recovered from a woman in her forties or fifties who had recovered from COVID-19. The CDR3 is CAISGTGLGETQYF. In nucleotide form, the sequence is TGTGCCATCAGTGGGACAGGGTTGGGAGAGACCCAGTACTTC.